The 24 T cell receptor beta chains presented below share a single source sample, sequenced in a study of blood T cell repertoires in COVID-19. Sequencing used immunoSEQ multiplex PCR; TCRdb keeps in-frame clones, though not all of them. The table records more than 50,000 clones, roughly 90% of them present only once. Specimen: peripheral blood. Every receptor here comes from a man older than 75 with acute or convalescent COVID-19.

DNA for the CDR3: TGTGCCAGCAGTTTAATGAACAGCTTTGGCCTCGATGAGCAGTTCTTC. Protein sequence: CASSLMNSFGLDEQFF. The V and J genes are TRBV28 and TRBJ2-1; D uncertain. The germline V gene has CDR1 MDHEN and CDR2 SYDVKM. The CDR3 sequence is 16 residues long. The ends were cut back, 2 bases at V and 8 bases at J, with 19 bases in the middle.

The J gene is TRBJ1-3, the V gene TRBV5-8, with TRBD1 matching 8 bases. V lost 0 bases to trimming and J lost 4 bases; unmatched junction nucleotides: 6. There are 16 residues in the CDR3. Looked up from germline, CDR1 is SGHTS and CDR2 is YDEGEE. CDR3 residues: CASSLEPGGLGNTIYF. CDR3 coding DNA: TGTGCCAGCAGCTTGGAGCCAGGGGGCTTAGGAAACACCATATATTTT. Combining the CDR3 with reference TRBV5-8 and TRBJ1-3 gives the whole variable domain EAGVTQSPTHLIKTRGQQATLRCSPISGHTSVYWYQQALGLGLQFLLWYDEGEERNRGNFPPRFSGRQFPNYSSELNVNALELEDSALYLCASSLEPGGLGNTIYFGEGSWLTVV.

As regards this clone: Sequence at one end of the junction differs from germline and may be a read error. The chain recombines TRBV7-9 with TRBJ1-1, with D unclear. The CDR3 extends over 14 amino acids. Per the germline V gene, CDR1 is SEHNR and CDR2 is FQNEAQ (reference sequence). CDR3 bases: TGTGCCAGCAGCTTAGTTCCGGGGAACACTGGAGCTTTCTTT. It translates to CASSLVPGNTGAFF.

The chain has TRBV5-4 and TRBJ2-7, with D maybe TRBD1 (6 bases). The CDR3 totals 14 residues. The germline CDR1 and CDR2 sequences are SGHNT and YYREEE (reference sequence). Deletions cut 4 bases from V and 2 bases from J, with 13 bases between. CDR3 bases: TGTGCCAGCAGCATCCCCGGGACAACCTACGAGCAGTACTTC. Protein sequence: CASSIPGTTYEQYF.

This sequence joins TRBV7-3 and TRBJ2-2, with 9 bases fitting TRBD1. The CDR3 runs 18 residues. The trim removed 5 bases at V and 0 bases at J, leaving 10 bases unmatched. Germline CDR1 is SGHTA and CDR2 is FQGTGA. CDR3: CASSNPGDRAPNTGELFF. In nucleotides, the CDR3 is TGTGCCAGCAGCAACCCGGGGGACAGGGCCCCGAACACCGGGGAGCTGTTTTTT.

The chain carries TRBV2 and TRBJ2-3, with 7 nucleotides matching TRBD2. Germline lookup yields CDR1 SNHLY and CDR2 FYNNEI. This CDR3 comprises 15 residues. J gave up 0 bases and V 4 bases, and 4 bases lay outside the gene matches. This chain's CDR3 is CASSAAGPSTDTQYF. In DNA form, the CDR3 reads TGTGCCAGCAGTGCAGCGGGGCCTAGCACAGATACGCAGTATTTT. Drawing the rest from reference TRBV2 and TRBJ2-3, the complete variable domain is EPEVTQTPSHQVTQMGQEVILRCVPISNHLYFYWYRQILGQKVEFLVSFYNNEISEKSEIFDDQFSVERPDGSNFTLKIRSTKLEDSAMYFCASSAAGPSTDTQYFGPGTRLTVL.

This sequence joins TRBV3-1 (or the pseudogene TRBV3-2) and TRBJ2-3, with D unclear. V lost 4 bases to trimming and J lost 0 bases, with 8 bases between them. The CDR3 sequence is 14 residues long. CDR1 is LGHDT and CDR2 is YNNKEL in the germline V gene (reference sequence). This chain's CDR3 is CASSPGHSTDTQYF. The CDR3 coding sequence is TGTGCCAGCAGCCCTGGCCATAGCACAGATACGCAGTATTTT.

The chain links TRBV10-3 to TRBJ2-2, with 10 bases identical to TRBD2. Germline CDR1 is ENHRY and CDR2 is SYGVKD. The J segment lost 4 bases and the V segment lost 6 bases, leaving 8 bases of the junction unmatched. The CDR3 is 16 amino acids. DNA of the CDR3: TGTGCCATCAGGAGCAGCGGGGGGGCCAGCACCGGGGAGCTGTTTTTT. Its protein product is CAIRSSGGASTGELFF.

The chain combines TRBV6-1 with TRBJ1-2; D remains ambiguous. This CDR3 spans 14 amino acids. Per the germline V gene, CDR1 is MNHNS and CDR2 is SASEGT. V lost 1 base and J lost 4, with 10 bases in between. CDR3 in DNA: TGTGCCAGCAGTGAAGGTGTCAGATCCTATGGCTACACCTTC. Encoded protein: CASSEGVRSYGYTF.

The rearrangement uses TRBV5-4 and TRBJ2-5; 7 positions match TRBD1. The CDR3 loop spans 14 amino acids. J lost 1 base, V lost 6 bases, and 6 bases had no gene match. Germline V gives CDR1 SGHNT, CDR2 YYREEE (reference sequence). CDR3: CASNPAGGQETQYF. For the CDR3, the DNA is TGTGCCAGCAACCCCGCAGGGGGCCAAGAGACCCAGTACTTC.

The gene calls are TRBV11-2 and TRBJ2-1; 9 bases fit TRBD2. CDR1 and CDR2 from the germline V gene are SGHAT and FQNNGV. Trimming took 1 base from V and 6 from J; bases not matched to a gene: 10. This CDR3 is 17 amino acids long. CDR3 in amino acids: CASSLALRAGGLNEQFF. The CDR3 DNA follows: TGTGCCAGCAGCTTAGCCCTCCGGGCGGGGGGGCTCAATGAGCAGTTCTTC. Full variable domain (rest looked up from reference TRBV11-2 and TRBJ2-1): EAGVAQSPRYKIIEKRQSVAFWCNPISGHATLYWYQQILGQGPKLLIQFQNNGVVDDSQLPKDRFSAERLKGVDSTLKIQPAKLEDSAVYLCASSLALRAGGLNEQFFGPGTRLTVL.

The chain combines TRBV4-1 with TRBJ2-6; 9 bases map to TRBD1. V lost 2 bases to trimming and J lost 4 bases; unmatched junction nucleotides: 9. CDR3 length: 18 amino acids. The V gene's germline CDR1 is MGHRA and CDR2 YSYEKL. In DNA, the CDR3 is TGCGCCAGCAGCCAACCGGGACAGGGTCTCCCCGGGGCCAACGTCCTGACTTTC. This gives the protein CASSQPGQGLPGANVLTF.

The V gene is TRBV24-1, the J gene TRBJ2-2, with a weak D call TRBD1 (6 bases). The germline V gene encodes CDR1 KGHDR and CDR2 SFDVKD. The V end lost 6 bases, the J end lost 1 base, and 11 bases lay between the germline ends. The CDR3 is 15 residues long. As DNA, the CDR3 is TGTGCCACCAGTCCCCAGGGGATGAACACCGGGGAGCTGTTTTTT. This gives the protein CATSPQGMNTGELFF.

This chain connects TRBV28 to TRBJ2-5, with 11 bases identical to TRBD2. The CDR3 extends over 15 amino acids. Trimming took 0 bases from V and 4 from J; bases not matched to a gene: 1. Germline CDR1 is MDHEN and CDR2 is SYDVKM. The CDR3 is CASSLWTSGVETQYF. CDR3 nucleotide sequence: TGTGCCAGCAGTTTATGGACTAGCGGGGTAGAGACCCAGTACTTC.

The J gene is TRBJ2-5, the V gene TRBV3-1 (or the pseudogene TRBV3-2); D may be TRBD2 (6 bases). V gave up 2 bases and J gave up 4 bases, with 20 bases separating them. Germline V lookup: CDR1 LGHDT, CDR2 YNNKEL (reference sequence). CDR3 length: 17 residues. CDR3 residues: CASSQTSGTPGTETQYF. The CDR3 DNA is TGTGCCAGCAGCCAAACTTCCGGGACTCCGGGGACAGAGACCCAGTACTTC.

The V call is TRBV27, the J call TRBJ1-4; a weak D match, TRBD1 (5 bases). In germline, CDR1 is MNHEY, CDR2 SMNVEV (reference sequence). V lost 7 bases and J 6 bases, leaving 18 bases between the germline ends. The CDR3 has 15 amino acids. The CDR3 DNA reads TGTGCCAGCACCGACACGAGCAGGGTGGATGAAAAACTGTTTTTT. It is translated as CASTDTSRVDEKLFF.

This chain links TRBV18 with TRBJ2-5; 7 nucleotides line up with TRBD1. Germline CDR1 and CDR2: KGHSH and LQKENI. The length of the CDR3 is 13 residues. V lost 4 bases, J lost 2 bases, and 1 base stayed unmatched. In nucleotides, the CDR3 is TGTGCCAGCTCACGGGGACAGCAAGAGACCCAGTACTTC. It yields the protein CASSRGQQETQYF.

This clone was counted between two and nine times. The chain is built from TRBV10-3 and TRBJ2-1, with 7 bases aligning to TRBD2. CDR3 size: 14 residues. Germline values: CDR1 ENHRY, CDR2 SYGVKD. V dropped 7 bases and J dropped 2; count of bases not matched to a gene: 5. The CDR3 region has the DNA TGTGCCATCACCGGGGGGAGAACCTACAATGAGCAGTTCTTC. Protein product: CAITGGRTYNEQFF.

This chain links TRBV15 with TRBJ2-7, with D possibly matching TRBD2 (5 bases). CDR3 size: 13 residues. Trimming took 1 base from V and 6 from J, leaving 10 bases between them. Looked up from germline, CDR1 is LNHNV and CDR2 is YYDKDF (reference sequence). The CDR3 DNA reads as TGTGCCACCAGCAGAGTTCGGGATGGCGAGCAGTACTTC. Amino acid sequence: CATSRVRDGEQYF.

CDR3 DNA: TGTGCCAGCAGCTTTTACAGGGGGACTCAAGAGACCCAGTACTTC. Translated, it gives CASSFYRGTQETQYF. This chain uses TRBV5-4 with TRBJ2-5, with TRBD1 matching 8 bases. Per the germline V gene, CDR1 is SGHNT and CDR2 is YYREEE (reference sequence). V lost 2 bases, J lost 2 bases, and 5 bases stayed unmatched. This CDR3 region has 15 residues. Based on the CDR3 plus reference TRBV5-4 and TRBJ2-5, the full variable domain is ETGVTQSPTHLIKTRGQQVTLRCSSQSGHNTVSWYQQALGQGPQFIFQYYREEENGRGNFPPRFSGLQFPNYSSELNVNALELDDSALYLCASSFYRGTQETQYFGPGTRLLVL.

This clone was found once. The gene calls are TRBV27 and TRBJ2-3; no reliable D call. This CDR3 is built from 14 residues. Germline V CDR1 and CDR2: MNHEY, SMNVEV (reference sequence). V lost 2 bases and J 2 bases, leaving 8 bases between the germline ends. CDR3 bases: TGTGCCAGCAGTTTAGGGCCCGCCACAGATACGCAGTATTTT. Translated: CASSLGPATDTQYF.

The CDR3 loop is CASSEKRDREGTPLHF. CDR3 bases: TGTGCCAGCAGTGAAAAGAGGGACAGGGAGGGAACACCCCTCCACTTT. V and J are TRBV2 and TRBJ1-6, with 9 bases aligning to TRBD1. Germline V gene sequence: CDR1 SNHLY, CDR2 FYNNEI. The CDR3 runs to 16 residues. V shed 2 bases, J shed 11 bases, and the junction held 10 bases outside the gene matches.

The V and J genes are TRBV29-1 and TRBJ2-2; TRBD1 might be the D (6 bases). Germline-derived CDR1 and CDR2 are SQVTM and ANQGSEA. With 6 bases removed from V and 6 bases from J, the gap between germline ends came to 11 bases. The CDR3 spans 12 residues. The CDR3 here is CSVHRAPGELFF. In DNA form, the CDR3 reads TGCAGCGTGCACAGGGCCCCCGGGGAGCTGTTTTTT.

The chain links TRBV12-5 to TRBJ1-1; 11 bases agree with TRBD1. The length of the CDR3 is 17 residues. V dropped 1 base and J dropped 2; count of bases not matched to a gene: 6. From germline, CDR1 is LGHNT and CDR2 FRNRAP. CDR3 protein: CASGLARTGGDNTEAFF. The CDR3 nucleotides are TGTGCTAGTGGTTTGGCCAGGACAGGGGGCGATAACACTGAAGCTTTCTTT.